The source of this T cell receptor (beta chain) is a study of cytomegalovirus exposure and HLA in healthy donors. Here immunoSEQ multiplex PCR was the method, and the copy in TCRdb shows in-frame clones only, minus some. The table includes 200,000 to 250,000 clones, around 78% detected once. The study drew the donors from its roughly 120-subject validation cohort, separate from the approximately 700-subject first cohort. The CDR3 totals 15 residues. Germline lookup yields CDR1 SQVTM and CDR2 ANQGSEA. V lost 3 bases, J lost 2 bases, and 16 bases lay in between. Whole-study results and caveats: Reportedly, diagnosis of cytomegalovirus status by the classifier showed high specificity and sensitivity.

Concerning this clone: Its antigen remains unidentified.

Sequencing was carried out using PBMCs. The TCR originated in a woman under 30 in good health and CMV-seronegative. V gene TRBV29-1 combines with J gene TRBJ2-5; the D is unclear. The CDR3 here is CSVDSSNPKQETQYF. The CDR3 DNA sequence: TGCAGCGTTGACTCTTCGAACCCCAAACAAGAGACCCAGTACTTC.